The present TCR beta chain was sequenced within a study of OX40 agonist ivuxolimab in advanced cancers. The study's findings and limits: In CD8+ T cells, expanded clones were on average more numerous than in CD4+.

The method was immunoSEQ multiplex PCR; TCRdb's version includes in-frame clones alone and lacks a portion of them. Of about 23,000 clones listed, approximately 81% are singletons. The investigators sampled blood at baseline, at cycle 4 day 1, and at cycle 7 day 1. The CDR3 is 18 amino acids. CDR1 SNHLY and CDR2 FYNNEI come from the germline V gene. Trimming removed 2 bases at V and 0 bases at J, with 20 bases between. Points on this clone: The target antigen is unknown.

V is TRBV2 and J is TRBJ2-7, with a possible D match to TRBD1 (5 bases). This specimen consisted of CD4+ or CD8+ T cells sorted from blood, obtained in a trial of the OX40 agonist ivuxolimab. This TCR derives from an adult with an advanced solid tumor such as melanoma, head and neck, liver or kidney cancer. DNA for the CDR3: TGTGCCAGCAGTGAACTAGGAGTAGACAGCGAAATCTCCTACGAGCAGTACTTC. Protein product: CASSELGVDSEISYEQYF.